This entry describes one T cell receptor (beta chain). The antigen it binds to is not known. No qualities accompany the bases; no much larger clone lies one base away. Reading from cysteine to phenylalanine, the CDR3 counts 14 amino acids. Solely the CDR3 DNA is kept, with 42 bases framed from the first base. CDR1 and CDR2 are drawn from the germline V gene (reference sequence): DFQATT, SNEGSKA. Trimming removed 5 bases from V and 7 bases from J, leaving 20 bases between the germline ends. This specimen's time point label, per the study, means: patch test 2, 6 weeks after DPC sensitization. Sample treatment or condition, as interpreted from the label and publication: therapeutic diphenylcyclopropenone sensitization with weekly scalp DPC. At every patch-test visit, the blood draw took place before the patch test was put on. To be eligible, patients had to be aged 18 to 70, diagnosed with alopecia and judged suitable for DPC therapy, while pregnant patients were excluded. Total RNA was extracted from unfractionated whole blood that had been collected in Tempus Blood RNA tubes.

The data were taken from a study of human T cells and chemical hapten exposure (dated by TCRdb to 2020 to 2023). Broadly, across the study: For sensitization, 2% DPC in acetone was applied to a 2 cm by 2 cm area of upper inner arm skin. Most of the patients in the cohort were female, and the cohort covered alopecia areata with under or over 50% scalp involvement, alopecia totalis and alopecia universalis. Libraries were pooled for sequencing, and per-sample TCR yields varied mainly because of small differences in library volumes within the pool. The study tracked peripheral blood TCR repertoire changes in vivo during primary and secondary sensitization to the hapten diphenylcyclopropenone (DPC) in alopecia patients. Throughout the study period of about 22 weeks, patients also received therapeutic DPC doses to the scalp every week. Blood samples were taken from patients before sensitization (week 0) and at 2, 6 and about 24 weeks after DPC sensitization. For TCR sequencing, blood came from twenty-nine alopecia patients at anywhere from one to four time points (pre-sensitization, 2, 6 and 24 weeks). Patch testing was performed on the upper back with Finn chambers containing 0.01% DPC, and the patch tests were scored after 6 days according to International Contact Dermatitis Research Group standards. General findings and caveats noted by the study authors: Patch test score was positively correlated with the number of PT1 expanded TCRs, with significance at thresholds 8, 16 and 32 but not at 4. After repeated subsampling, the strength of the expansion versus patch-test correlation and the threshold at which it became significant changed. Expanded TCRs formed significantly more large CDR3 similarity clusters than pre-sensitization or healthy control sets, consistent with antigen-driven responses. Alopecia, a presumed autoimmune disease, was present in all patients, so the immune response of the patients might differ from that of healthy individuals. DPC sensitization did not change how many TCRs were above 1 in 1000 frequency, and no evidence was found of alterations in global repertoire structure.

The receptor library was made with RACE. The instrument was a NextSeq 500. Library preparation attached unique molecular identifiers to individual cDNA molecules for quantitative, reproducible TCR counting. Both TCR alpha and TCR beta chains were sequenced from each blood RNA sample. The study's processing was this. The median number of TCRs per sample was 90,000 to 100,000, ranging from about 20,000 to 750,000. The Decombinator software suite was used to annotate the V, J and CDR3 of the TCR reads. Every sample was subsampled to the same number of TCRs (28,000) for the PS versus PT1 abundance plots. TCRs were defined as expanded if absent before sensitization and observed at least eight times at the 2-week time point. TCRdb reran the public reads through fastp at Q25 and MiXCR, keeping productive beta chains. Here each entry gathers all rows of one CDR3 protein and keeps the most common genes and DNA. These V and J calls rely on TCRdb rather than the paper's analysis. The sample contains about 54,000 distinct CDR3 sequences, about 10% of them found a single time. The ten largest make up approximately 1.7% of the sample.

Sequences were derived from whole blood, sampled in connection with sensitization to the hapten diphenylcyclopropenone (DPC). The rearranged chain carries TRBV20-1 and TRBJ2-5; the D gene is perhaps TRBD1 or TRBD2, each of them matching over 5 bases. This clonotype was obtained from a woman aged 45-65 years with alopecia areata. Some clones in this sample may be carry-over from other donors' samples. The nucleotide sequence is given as TGCAGTGCTCCTCCGACTAATTTGAGGGGGACCCAGTACTTC. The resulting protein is CSAPPTNLRGTQYF.